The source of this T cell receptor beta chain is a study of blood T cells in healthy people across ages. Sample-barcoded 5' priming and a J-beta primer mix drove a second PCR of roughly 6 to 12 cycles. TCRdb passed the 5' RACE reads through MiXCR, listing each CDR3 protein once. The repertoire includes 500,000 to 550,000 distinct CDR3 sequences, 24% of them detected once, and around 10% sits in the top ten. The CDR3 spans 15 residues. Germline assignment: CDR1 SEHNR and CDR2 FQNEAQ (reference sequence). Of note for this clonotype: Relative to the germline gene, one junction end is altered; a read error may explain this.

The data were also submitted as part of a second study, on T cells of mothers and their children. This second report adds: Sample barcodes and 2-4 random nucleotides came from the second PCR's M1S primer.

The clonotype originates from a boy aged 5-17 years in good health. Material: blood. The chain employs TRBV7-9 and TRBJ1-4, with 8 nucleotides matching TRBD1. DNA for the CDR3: TGTGCCGGCAGTCGTCCGGGACAGGCTAATGAAAAACTGTTTTTT. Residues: CAGSRPGQANEKLFF. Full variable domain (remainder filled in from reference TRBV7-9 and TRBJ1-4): DTGVSQNPRHKITKRGQNVTFRCDPISEHNRLYWYRQTLGQGPEFLTYFQNEAQLEKSRLLSDRFSAERPKGSFSTLEIQRTEQGDSAMYLCAGSRPGQANEKLFFGSGTQLSVL.